What follows are 25 T cell receptor beta chains derived from one specimen sequenced in a study of T cell changes during pregnancy in multiple sclerosis. Sequencing used immunoSEQ multiplex PCR; TCRdb keeps in-frame clones, though not all of them. The table lists approximately 97,000 clones, 91% of them singletons. The specimen comprised peripheral blood, sampled after pregnancy. These receptor sequences come from a female donor in good health, enrolled as a control in a pregnancy study.

CDR3 protein: CASSGGGYQPQHF. Written as DNA, the CDR3 is TGTGCCAGCTCTGGGGGGGGATATCAGCCCCAGCATTTT. The chain has TRBV18 and TRBJ1-5, with a tentative D call TRBD1 (5 bases). The CDR3 loop spans 13 amino acids. Looked up from germline, CDR1 is KGHSH and CDR2 is LQKENI. V was pared by 6 bases and J by 5 bases, with 11 bases between.

This chain links TRBV19 with TRBJ1-1, with 8 bases that match TRBD1. This CDR3 region has 15 residues. Per the germline V gene, CDR1 is LNHDA and CDR2 is SQIVND (reference sequence). Trimming at V came to 11 bases and at J to 3 bases, leaving 14 bases not matched to a gene. DNA of the CDR3: TGTGCCGTTCGCAGGGGGCGATGGCCAGACACTGAAGCTTTCTTT. Encoded protein: CAVRRGRWPDTEAFF.

The chain is built from TRBV5-6 and TRBJ2-5, with 7 bases that match TRBD1. The ends lost 2 bases at V and 3 bases at J; junction bases unmatched: 1. The CDR3 runs to 13 residues. CDR1 SGHDT and CDR2 YYEEEE come from the germline V gene. The CDR3: CASSFGQEETQYF. The CDR3 DNA reads TGTGCCAGCAGCTTTGGACAGGAAGAGACCCAGTACTTC.

The chain recombines TRBV6-5 with TRBJ1-1; TRBD1 agrees at 8 bases. With V trimmed by 6 bases and J by 0 bases, 6 bases remained unmatched. Germline-derived CDR1 and CDR2 are MNHEY and SVGAGI. The CDR3 extends over 15 amino acids. CDR3 nucleotide sequence: TGTGCCAGCAGGGACAGGGTTGGGGTGAACACTGAAGCTTTCTTT. This translates into CASRDRVGVNTEAFF.

This chain links TRBV5-1 with TRBJ1-2; 9 nucleotides line up with TRBD1. V trimming: 4 bases; J trimming: 7 bases; junction bases outside the gene matches: 5. CDR3 length equals 13 residues. Germline assignment: CDR1 SGHRS and CDR2 YFSETQ. CDR3 bases: TGCGCCAGCAGCCTCGGGACAGGGTTTGGCTACACCTTC. Translation: CASSLGTGFGYTF.

This clone was detected only a few times. V gene TRBV7-9 combines with J gene TRBJ1-1; the D gene is possibly TRBD1 (6 bases). The CDR3 has 13 amino acids. Per germline, CDR1 SEHNR and CDR2 FQNEAQ (reference sequence). Trimming left V 6 bases short and J 11 bases short, with 19 bases between. The CDR3: CASSQTGTLGAFF. In nucleotides, the CDR3 is TGTGCCAGCAGTCAAACAGGGACCTTGGGCGCTTTCTTT.

V usage is TRBV7-2 and J usage is TRBJ2-2; 7 positions agree with TRBD2. The CDR3 extends over 16 amino acids. Looked up from germline, CDR1 is SGHTA and CDR2 is FQGNSA. V dropped 2 bases and J dropped 0; count of bases not matched to a gene: 3. The CDR3 sequence: CASSLSSGSNTGELFF. For the CDR3, the DNA is TGTGCCAGCAGCTTAAGTAGCGGGTCGAACACCGGGGAGCTGTTTTTT.

V usage is TRBV2 and J usage is TRBJ2-1, with no clear D. The V gene's germline CDR1 is SNHLY and CDR2 FYNNEI. The CDR3 consists of 13 residues. The germline V and J ends were trimmed by 7 bases and 5 bases, with 12 bases remaining between them. The CDR3, as DNA: TGTGCCAGCACCCCCAGCGATAACAATGAGCAGTTCTTC. This translates into CASTPSDNNEQFF. The entire variable domain, with the rest obtained from reference TRBV2 and TRBJ2-1, is as follows: EPEVTQTPSHQVTQMGQEVILRCVPISNHLYFYWYRQILGQKVEFLVSFYNNEISEKSEIFDDQFSVERPDGSNFTLKIRSTKLEDSAMYFCASTPSDNNEQFFGPGTRLTVL.

The count of this clone is one. The rearrangement joins TRBV9 to TRBJ2-7, with D tentatively TRBD2 (7 bases). V lost 0 bases to trimming and J lost 6 bases, with 13 bases between them. CDR3 length: 14 residues. The V gene's germline CDR1 is SGDLS and CDR2 YYNGEE. Here the CDR3 reads CASSVVGGASEQYF. Written as DNA, the CDR3 is TGTGCCAGCAGCGTAGTGGGGGGGGCCTCCGAGCAGTACTTC. Full variable domain (remainder filled in from reference TRBV9 and TRBJ2-7): DSGVTQTPKHLITATGQRVTLRCSPRSGDLSVYWYQQSLDQGLQFLIQYYNGEERAKGNILERFSAQQFPDLHSELNLSSLELGDSALYFCASSVVGGASEQYFGPGTRLTVT.

The chain combines TRBV2 with TRBJ1-1; D not resolved. V lost 4 bases and J lost 7, with 7 bases in between. This CDR3 has 11 amino acids. Germline values: CDR1 SNHLY, CDR2 FYNNEI. The CDR3 coding sequence is TGTGCCAGCAGTGCCGGGTTTGAAGCTTTCTTT. Protein sequence: CASSAGFEAFF.

The rearrangement joins TRBV28 to TRBJ1-5; D gene uncertain. This CDR3 contains 15 residues. Trimming left V 6 bases short and J 1 base short, with 13 bases between. Germline CDR1 and CDR2: MDHEN and SYDVKM. The CDR3 loop reads CASSLRAGSNQPQHF. Here the CDR3 DNA reads TGTGCCAGCAGCCTACGGGCGGGGAGCAATCAGCCCCAGCATTTT.

This chain uses TRBV11-2 with TRBJ2-5; 7 nucleotides line up with TRBD1. The CDR3 has 13 amino acids. Trimming at V came to 4 bases and at J to 5 bases, leaving 4 bases not matched to a gene. CDR1 is SGHAT and CDR2 is FQNNGV in the germline V gene. Here the CDR3 reads CASSWTGTETQYF. The CDR3 nucleotides read TGTGCCAGCAGCTGGACAGGAACGGAGACCCAGTACTTC.

V usage is TRBV9 and J usage is TRBJ2-1, with 10 bases matching TRBD1. Unmatched junction bases numbered 4, after V lost 4 bases and J lost 6 bases. This CDR3 comprises 14 residues. Germline assignment: CDR1 SGDLS and CDR2 YYNGEE. The CDR3 bases are TGTGCCAGCAGCAACCGGGACAGGGGCAATGAGCAGTTCTTC. Translating it yields CASSNRDRGNEQFF.

The chain has TRBV9 and TRBJ1-6; D uncertain. The V end was cut by 0 bases, the J end by 7 bases, with 8 bases between. CDR1 is SGDLS, CDR2 YYNGEE, per germline. This CDR3 region has 14 residues. CDR3 protein: CASSVAVLNSPLHF. The CDR3 DNA is TGTGCCAGCAGCGTAGCGGTTTTAAATTCACCCCTCCACTTT.

V and J are TRBV19 and TRBJ2-7; the match to TRBD1 covers 8 bases. This CDR3 spans 12 amino acids. The V gene end was trimmed by 6 bases and the J gene end by 4 bases; junction bases not matched to a gene: 2. Germline CDR1 reads LNHDA; CDR2 reads SQIVND (reference sequence). The CDR3 region is CASRDRDYEQYF. Here the CDR3 DNA reads TGTGCCAGTAGGGACAGGGATTACGAGCAGTACTTC.

The chain uses TRBV5-1 and TRBJ2-2; 7 nucleotides agree with TRBD1. The trim removed 4 bases at V and 6 bases at J, leaving 6 bases unmatched. Per germline, CDR1 SGHRS and CDR2 YFSETQ. The CDR3 is made up of 14 amino acids. In DNA form, the CDR3 reads TGCGCCAGCAGCAGGGACAGTGGGTCCGGGGAGCTGTTTTTT. It encodes CASSRDSGSGELFF.

This chain connects TRBV18 to TRBJ2-3; perhaps TRBD1 as D (6 bases). V gave up 1 base and J gave up 3 bases, with 17 bases separating them. The CDR3 contains 17 residues. Germline V gene sequence: CDR1 KGHSH, CDR2 LQKENI. This CDR3 reads CASSPLTGQSMTDTQYF. The DNA for the CDR3 is TGTGCCAGCTCACCACTCACAGGGCAGAGCATGACAGATACGCAGTATTTT.

There are a few counts of this clone. The V gene is TRBV4-3, the J gene TRBJ2-7, with 7 bases matching TRBD2. Germline V gene sequence: CDR1 LGHNA, CDR2 YSLEER. V trimming: 1 base; J trimming: 4 bases; junction bases outside the gene matches: 7. CDR3 length: 15 residues. CDR3 sequence: CASSQGGLDRYEQYF. CDR3 DNA sequence: TGCGCCAGCAGCCAAGGCGGACTAGACAGATACGAGCAGTACTTC.

The CDR3 loop reads CASSRQGRNYGYTF. CDR3 nucleotide sequence: TGTGCCAGCAGCCGCCAGGGGCGTAACTATGGCTACACCTTC. The chain is built from TRBV7-9 and TRBJ1-2, with D possibly matching TRBD1 (6 bases). This CDR3 is 14 amino acids long. Trimming stripped 5 bases from V and 1 base from J, with 11 bases between. Germline CDR1 and CDR2: SEHNR and FQNEAQ (reference sequence).

The V and J genes are TRBV7-6 and TRBJ2-1; 10 bases fit TRBD1. V lost 1 base to trimming and J lost 4 bases; unmatched junction nucleotides: 1. Germline V gene data show CDR1 as SGHVS and CDR2 as FNYEAQ. The CDR3 sequence is 15 residues long. The CDR3 region has the DNA TGTGCCAGCAGCTTAGGGGACAGGGGTTACAATGAGCAGTTCTTC. This codes for CASSLGDRGYNEQFF.

The chain employs TRBV18 and TRBJ2-7, with D possibly being TRBD2 (5 bases). This CDR3 has 15 amino acids. Per the germline V gene, CDR1 is KGHSH and CDR2 is LQKENI. Between the trimmed V and J ends, which lost 2 bases and 0 bases, there was a span of 11 bases. CDR3 bases: TGTGCCAGCTCACCAATTCGGGGTCTCTCCTACGAGCAGTACTTC. Amino acid sequence: CASSPIRGLSYEQYF.

This sequence joins TRBV4-1 and TRBJ1-6; D remains ambiguous. V lost 0 bases and J 7 bases, leaving 4 bases between the germline ends. The germline V gene has CDR1 MGHRA and CDR2 YSYEKL. CDR3 length: 13 residues. In nucleotides, the CDR3 is TGCGCCAGCAGCCAAGACGAGAATTCACCCCTCCACTTT. Translation: CASSQDENSPLHF.

This chain joins TRBV15 and TRBJ1-4; no clear D gene. Per the germline V gene, CDR1 is LNHNV and CDR2 is YYDKDF (reference sequence). The CDR3 contains 18 residues. V was clipped by 1 base and J by 2 bases, with 17 bases between them. In nucleotides, the CDR3 is TGTGCCACCAGCAGAGCCTTCAGCCCGGGGTTGACTAATGAAAAACTGTTTTTT. Translating it yields CATSRAFSPGLTNEKLFF.

The chain has TRBV7-9 and TRBJ2-3; D might be TRBD2 (7 bases). The germline gives CDR1 SEHNR, CDR2 FQNEAQ (reference sequence). V lost 0 bases and J lost 5, with 9 bases in between. The CDR3 runs to 14 residues. The CDR3 protein is CASSLAGGQDTQYF. The CDR3 nucleotides are TGTGCCAGCAGCTTAGCGGGGGGGCAAGATACGCAGTATTTT.

This chain joins TRBV5-1 and TRBJ2-1; 8 positions agree with TRBD2. This CDR3 contains 15 residues. The junction had 7 bases not matched to a gene; V was cut back by 4 bases and J by 4 bases. In germline, CDR1 is SGHRS, CDR2 YFSETQ. The CDR3: CASSGGLAGYNEQFF. For the CDR3, the DNA is TGCGCCAGCAGCGGGGGATTAGCGGGATACAATGAGCAGTTCTTC. The whole variable domain, remainder taken from reference TRBV5-1 and TRBJ2-1, is KAGVTQTPRYLIKTRGQQVTLSCSPISGHRSVSWYQQTPGQGLQFLFEYFSETQRNKGNFPGRFSGRQFSNSRSEMNVSTLELGDSALYLCASSGGLAGYNEQFFGPGTRLTVL.